The 15 T cell receptor beta chains reported below all come from one sample, sequenced in a study of blood T cell repertoires in COVID-19. The data were produced by immunoSEQ multiplex PCR, yet TCRdb's version contains in-frame clones alone and is incomplete. The table has over 130,000 clones, approximately 90% seen once. The source material was peripheral blood. The source is a woman in her fifties or sixties with active or convalescent COVID-19.

This sequence joins TRBV19 and TRBJ1-5, with 8 bases lining up with TRBD1. The ends lost 5 bases at V and 1 base at J; junction bases unmatched: 4. The CDR3 has 15 residues. Germline lookup yields CDR1 LNHDA and CDR2 SQIVND (reference sequence). The CDR3 protein is CASSATGASNQPQHF. CDR3 DNA sequence: TGTGCCAGTAGTGCGACAGGGGCGAGCAATCAGCCCCAGCATTTT.

The chain carries TRBV18 and TRBJ2-2, with 7 positions matching TRBD1. Losses at the gene ends were 3 bases for V and 7 bases for J; bases not matched to a gene: 5. This CDR3 is built from 14 residues. From germline, CDR1 is KGHSH and CDR2 LQKENI. CDR3 nucleotide sequence: TGTGCCAGCTCACCCCGACAGGGCGACGGGGAGCTGTTTTTT. Translation: CASSPRQGDGELFF.

The rearrangement joins TRBV3-1 (or the pseudogene TRBV3-2) to TRBJ2-3, with D unclear. Germline CDR1 and CDR2: LGHDT and YNNKEL (reference sequence). The CDR3 loop spans 11 amino acids. The V end was cut by 1 base, the J end by 9 bases, with 5 bases between. CDR3 in amino acids: CASSQARTQYF. DNA of the CDR3: TGTGCCAGCAGCCAAGCTCGGACGCAGTATTTT.

The rearrangement joins TRBV2 to TRBJ1-5; 8 bases agree with TRBD1. In germline, CDR1 is SNHLY, CDR2 FYNNEI. J lost 2 bases, V lost 8 bases, and 5 bases had no gene match. CDR3 length: 14 amino acids. The DNA for the CDR3 is TGTGCCAGCTACCAGGGGGCGGGCAATCAGCCCCAGCATTTT. As protein: CASYQGAGNQPQHF.

The V and J genes are TRBV27 and TRBJ1-3, with 8 positions matching TRBD1. In germline, CDR1 is MNHEY, CDR2 SMNVEV (reference sequence). The CDR3 contains 17 residues. V lost 5 bases, J lost 7 bases, and 16 bases stayed unmatched. The CDR3 region is CASSKYKGPGGSNTIYF. In nucleotides, the CDR3 is TGTGCCAGCAGTAAATACAAAGGGCCAGGGGGCTCGAACACCATATATTTT.

The chain joins TRBV18 to TRBJ2-7, with D perhaps matching TRBD1 (6 bases). Germline V gene lookup returns CDR1 KGHSH and CDR2 LQKENI. The CDR3 loop spans 15 amino acids. The V and J ends lost 2 bases and 0 bases respectively, with 11 bases between them. CDR3 amino acids: CASSPSQGNSYEQYF. The CDR3 DNA is TGTGCCAGCTCACCAAGCCAGGGGAACTCCTACGAGCAGTACTTC.

This clone has just a few counts. The chain recombines TRBV7-9 with TRBJ2-1, with 7 bases fitting TRBD2. J was trimmed by 7 bases and V by 4 bases; bases with no gene match: 10. The germline gives CDR1 SEHNR, CDR2 FQNEAQ (reference sequence). The CDR3 is 15 residues long. The CDR3 nucleotides read TGTGCCAGCAGCTGGACGGGAGGTGAGGGGAATGAGCAGTTCTTC. Translated, it gives CASSWTGGEGNEQFF.

This clone came up a few times. The gene calls are TRBV10-3 and TRBJ2-2; D is uncertain. V was pared by 2 bases and J by 1 base, with 5 bases between. The CDR3 has 14 residues. Germline assignment: CDR1 ENHRY and CDR2 SYGVKD. The CDR3 nucleotides are TGTGCCATCAGTGAGGCAGGGAACACCGGGGAGCTGTTTTTT. Translated, it gives CAISEAGNTGELFF.

J is TRBJ2-7 and V is TRBV2; TRBD1 agrees at 9 bases. Trimming cost V 3 bases and J 3 bases; bases outside gene matches: 3. The CDR3 extends over 14 amino acids. CDR1 and CDR2 (germline): SNHLY, FYNNEI. The CDR3 bases are TGTGCCAGCAGTGACTGGGACAGGGACTACGAGCAGTACTTC. It encodes CASSDWDRDYEQYF.

The count of this clone is one. V and J are TRBV12-5 and TRBJ2-1; D is uncertain. The germline gives CDR1 LGHNT, CDR2 FRNRAP. Trimming stripped 0 bases from V and 7 bases from J, with 7 bases between. The length of the CDR3 is 13 residues. The CDR3 sequence is CASGLVISNEQFF. Written as DNA, the CDR3 is TGTGCTAGTGGTTTGGTAATCAGTAATGAGCAGTTCTTC. Full variable domain (outside the CDR3, taken from reference TRBV12-5 and TRBJ2-1): DARVTQTPRHKVTEMGQEVTMRCQPILGHNTVFWYRQTMMQGLELLAYFRNRAPLDDSGMPKDRFSAEMPDATLATLKIQPSEPRDSAVYFCASGLVISNEQFFGPGTRLTVL.

CDR3 sequence: CASSLVGGAANEQFF. CDR3 in DNA: TGTGCCAGCAGCTTAGTAGGCGGGGCCGCCAATGAGCAGTTCTTC. The chain joins TRBV7-2 to TRBJ2-1; tentatively, D is TRBD2 (6 bases). This CDR3 is 15 amino acids long. Trimming took off 1 base at V and 6 bases at J, with 13 bases between the two ends. CDR1 SGHTA and CDR2 FQGNSA come from the germline V gene. The full variable domain, with the rest looked up from reference TRBV7-2 and TRBJ2-1, is GAGVSQSPSNKVTEKGKDVELRCDPISGHTALYWYRQSLGQGLEFLIYFQGNSAPDKSGLPSDRFSAERTGGSVSTLTIQRTQQEDSAVYLCASSLVGGAANEQFFGPGTRLTVL.

V usage is TRBV18 and J usage is TRBJ2-7, with 11 bases matching TRBD1. Germline-derived CDR1 and CDR2 are KGHSH and LQKENI. V lost 2 bases to trimming and J lost 4 bases; unmatched junction nucleotides: 10. The CDR3 sequence is 17 residues long. Written as DNA, the CDR3 is TGTGCCAGCTCACCAACCACGGACAGGGGGCTTTCGTACGAGCAGTACTTC. Translated: CASSPTTDRGLSYEQYF.

The genes are TRBV5-1 and TRBJ2-5; 8 positions match TRBD2. Germline trimming cut 5 bases from V and 1 base from J; bases unmatched to any gene: 7. CDR3 length: 15 residues. Looked up from germline, CDR1 is SGHRS and CDR2 is YFSETQ. The CDR3 is CASSERGGVQETQYF. CDR3 nucleotide sequence: TGCGCCAGCAGTGAACGGGGGGGCGTCCAAGAGACCCAGTACTTC.

The chain combines TRBV6-2 or TRBV6-3 with TRBJ2-5; D is undetermined. With 6 bases removed from V and 4 bases from J, the gap between germline ends came to 9 bases. Per germline, CDR1 MNHEY and CDR2 SVGEGT. This CDR3 has 12 amino acids. CDR3: CASSNKVETQYF. CDR3 in DNA: TGTGCCAGCAGCAACAAAGTAGAGACCCAGTACTTC.

The genes are TRBV3-1 (or the pseudogene TRBV3-2) and TRBJ2-3; D unclear. Trimming left V 2 bases short and J 2 bases short, with 17 bases between. Germline V gene sequence: CDR1 LGHDT, CDR2 YNNKEL (reference sequence). The CDR3 spans 17 residues. CDR3 nucleotide sequence: TGTGCCAGCAGCCAACAGTACGGCCTAGAATACACAGATACGCAGTATTTT. Protein: CASSQQYGLEYTDTQYF.